Below, 9 T cell receptor beta chains from the same sample are listed, as sequenced in a study of T cells in Graves' hyperthyroidism and ophthalmopathy. RNA transcripts gave rise to amplified TCR beta CDR3 regions. HTBI primers were employed in a first-round RT-PCR of the TCR CDR3. TCRdb re-called the multiplex PCR reads through MiXCR, storing one row per CDR3 protein. The sample consists of 500,000 to 750,000 distinct CDR3 sequences, 46% of them appearing once. Sequenced material: peripheral blood or thyroid tissue (not recorded which). Receptors originate from a woman aged 18-35 years with Graves' hyperthyroidism.

This clonotype was recorded at least ten times. This CDR3 reads CASSPWSSGANVLTF. Written as DNA, the CDR3 is TGTGCCAGCAGCCCCTGGAGCTCTGGGGCCAACGTCCTGACTTTC. The J gene is TRBJ2-6, the V gene TRBV6-2 or TRBV6-3; D unclear. Trimming removed 6 bases from V and 0 bases from J, with 9 bases in between. CDR1 and CDR2 (germline): MNHEY, SVGEGT. The CDR3 runs 15 residues.

This clonotype was counted at least ten times. The genes are TRBV5-1 and TRBJ1-2; D remains unclear. The V and J ends lost 0 bases and 1 base respectively, with 7 bases between them. The CDR3 has 14 residues. Germline loops: CDR1 SGHRS, CDR2 YFSETQ. CDR3: CASSLEGGNYGYTF. CDR3 nucleotide sequence: TGCGCCAGCAGCTTGGAGGGCGGTAACTATGGCTACACCTTC.

The chain has TRBV7-2 and TRBJ2-1; the match to TRBD2 covers 8 bases. This CDR3 is 12 amino acids long. The trim removed 10 bases at V and 6 bases at J, leaving 5 bases unmatched. Germline-derived CDR1 and CDR2 are SGHTA and FQGNSA. The CDR3 sequence is CATDTSGNEQFF. CDR3 DNA: TGTGCCACCGATACTAGCGGCAATGAGCAGTTCTTC.

The CDR3 nucleotides read TGTGCCACCAGCAGAGGACAGGGCCACTCTGGGGCCAACGTCCTGACTTTC. This gives the protein CATSRGQGHSGANVLTF. The chain links TRBV15 to TRBJ2-6, with TRBD1 identical over 7 bases. Germline CDR1 LNHNV, CDR2 YYDKDF (reference sequence). J gave up 0 bases and V 1 base, and 3 bases lay outside the gene matches. This CDR3 region has 17 residues.

This clonotype has ten or more counts. CDR3: CASSLLASTYEQYF. CDR3 nucleotide sequence: TGTGCCAGCAGCTTACTAGCAAGTACCTACGAGCAGTACTTC. J is TRBJ2-7 and V is TRBV13; D might be TRBD2 (5 bases). CDR3 size: 14 residues. V dropped 2 bases and J dropped 2 bases, with 10 bases sitting between them. The V gene's germline CDR1 is PRHDT and CDR2 FYEKMQ (reference sequence).

This chain links TRBV30 with TRBJ2-7; 8 nucleotides align to TRBD2. CDR1 is GTSNPN, CDR2 SVGIG, per germline (reference sequence). The CDR3 is 13 residues long. The trim removed 2 bases at V and 7 bases at J, leaving 7 bases unmatched. CDR3 loop: CAWSPSGSWEQYF. The CDR3 DNA is TGTGCCTGGAGTCCAAGCGGGAGTTGGGAGCAGTACTTC.

This clonotype was counted at least ten times. The V gene is TRBV7-2, the J gene TRBJ2-5; D assignment may be TRBD1 or TRBD2 (5 bases each). V lost 4 bases, J lost 4 bases, and 19 bases lay in between. This CDR3 region has 16 residues. Germline values: CDR1 SGHTA, CDR2 FQGNSA. The CDR3 region has the DNA TGTGCCAGCAGCTCATATATCGGCAGGGCGGGAGAGACCCAGTACTTC. It translates to CASSSYIGRAGETQYF.

This clonotype was seen ten or more times. The rearrangement uses TRBV7-2 and TRBJ2-7, with unresolved D. Per the germline V gene, CDR1 is SGHTA and CDR2 is FQGNSA. Between the trimmed V and J ends, which lost 3 bases and 6 bases, there was a span of 9 bases. The CDR3 sequence is 12 residues long. The CDR3 DNA sequence: TGTGCCAGCAGCTTTTTTCCCCGCGAGCAGTACTTC. This translates into CASSFFPREQYF.

Remarks on this clonotype: Relative to the germline gene, one junction end is altered; a read error may explain this. The gene calls are TRBV5-5 and TRBJ2-2; 9 bases are shared with TRBD1. In germline, CDR1 is SGHKS, CDR2 YYEKEE (reference sequence). The CDR3 is made up of 11 amino acids. CDR3 sequence: CATSRPGTGIF. CDR3 bases: TGTGCCACCAGCAGACCCGGGACAGGGATTTTT.